This entry describes one T cell receptor beta chain. Looked up from germline, CDR1 is SEHNR and CDR2 is FQNEAQ (reference sequence). V dropped 3 bases and J dropped 9; count of bases not matched to a gene: 4. CDR3 length: 14 residues. These data are taken from a study of blood T cell repertoires in COVID-19. On the study more broadly: Samples of COVID-19 (acute and convalescent) were obtained from the United States, Italy and Spain. T cells, B-cell-depleted T cells, or PBMCs provided the cDNA or gDNA that served as material.

Original processing notes: Amplification with reference gene primers provided the estimates of nucleated cell counts. Method: immunoSEQ multiplex PCR; TCRdb's copy keeps in-frame clones and lacks some. V and J calls and clone size are given by that table; D and trimming were obtained from the DNA. This sample has some 70,000 clones, with less than 75% found just once. The chain recombines TRBV7-9 with TRBJ1-6; TRBD1 aligns across 8 bases. Sequencing was performed on peripheral blood. The TCR was taken from a man between 60 and 70 years old with acute or convalescent COVID-19. The CDR3 protein is CASSFGQGGSPLHF. The CDR3, as DNA: TGTGCCAGCAGCTTTGGACAGGGCGGTTCACCCCTCCACTTT. The full variable domain, rest sourced from reference TRBV7-9 and TRBJ1-6, is DTGVSQNPRHKITKRGQNVTFRCDPISEHNRLYWYRQTLGQGPEFLTYFQNEAQLEKSRLLSDRFSAERPKGSFSTLEIQRTEQGDSAMYLCASSFGQGGSPLHFGNGTRLTVT.